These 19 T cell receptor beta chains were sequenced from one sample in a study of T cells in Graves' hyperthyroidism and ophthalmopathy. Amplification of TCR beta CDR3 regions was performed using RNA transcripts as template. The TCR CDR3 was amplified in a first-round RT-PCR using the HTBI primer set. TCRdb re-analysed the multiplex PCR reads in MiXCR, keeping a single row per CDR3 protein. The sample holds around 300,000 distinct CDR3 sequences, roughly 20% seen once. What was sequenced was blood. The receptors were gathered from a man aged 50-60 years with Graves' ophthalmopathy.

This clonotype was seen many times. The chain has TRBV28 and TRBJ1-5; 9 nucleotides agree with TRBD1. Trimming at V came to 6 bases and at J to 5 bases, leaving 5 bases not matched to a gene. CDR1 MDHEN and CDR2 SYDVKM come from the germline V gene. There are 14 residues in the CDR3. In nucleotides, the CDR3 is TGTGCCAGCAGCTGGACAGGGGAAGATCAGCCCCAGCATTTT. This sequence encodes CASSWTGEDQPQHF.

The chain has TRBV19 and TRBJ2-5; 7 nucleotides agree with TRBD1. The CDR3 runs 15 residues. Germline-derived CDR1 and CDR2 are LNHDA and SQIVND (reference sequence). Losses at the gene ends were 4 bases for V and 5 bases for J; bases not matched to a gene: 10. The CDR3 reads CASSNPTGNWETQYF. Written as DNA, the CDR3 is TGTGCCAGTAGTAACCCGACAGGGAACTGGGAGACCCAGTACTTC.

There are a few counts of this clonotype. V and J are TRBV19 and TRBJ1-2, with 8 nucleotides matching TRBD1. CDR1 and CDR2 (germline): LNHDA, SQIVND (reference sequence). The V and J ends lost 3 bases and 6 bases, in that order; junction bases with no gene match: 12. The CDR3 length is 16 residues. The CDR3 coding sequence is TGTGCCAGTAGTATCCGCGCGGGACAGGTAGGAGATGGCTACACCTTC. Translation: CASSIRAGQVGDGYTF.

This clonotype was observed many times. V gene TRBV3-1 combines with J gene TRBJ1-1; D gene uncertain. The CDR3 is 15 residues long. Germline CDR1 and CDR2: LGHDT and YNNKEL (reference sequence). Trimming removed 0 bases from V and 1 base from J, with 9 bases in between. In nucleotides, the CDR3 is TGTGCCAGCAGCCAAGAGTTGAGGAGGAACACTGAAGCTTTCTTT. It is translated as CASSQELRRNTEAFF.

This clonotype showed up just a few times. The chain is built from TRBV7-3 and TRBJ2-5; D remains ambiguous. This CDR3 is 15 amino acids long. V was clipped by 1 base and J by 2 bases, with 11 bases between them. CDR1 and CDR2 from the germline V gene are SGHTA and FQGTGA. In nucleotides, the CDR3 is TGTGCCAGCAGCTTAATGGGCGCACATCAAGAGACCCAGTACTTC. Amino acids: CASSLMGAHQETQYF.

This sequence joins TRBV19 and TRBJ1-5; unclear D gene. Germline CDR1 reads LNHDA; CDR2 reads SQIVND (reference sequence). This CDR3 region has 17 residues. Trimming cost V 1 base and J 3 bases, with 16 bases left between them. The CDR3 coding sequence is TGTGCCAGTAGTATAGTAGGCGTGGAGTTCTTCAATCAGCCCCAGCATTTT. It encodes CASSIVGVEFFNQPQHF. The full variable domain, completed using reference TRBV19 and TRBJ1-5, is DGGITQSPKYLFRKEGQNVTLSCEQNLNHDAMYWYRQDPGQGLRLIYYSQIVNDFQKGDIAEGYSVSREKKESFPLTVTSAQKNPTAFYLCASSIVGVEFFNQPQHFGDGTRLSIL.

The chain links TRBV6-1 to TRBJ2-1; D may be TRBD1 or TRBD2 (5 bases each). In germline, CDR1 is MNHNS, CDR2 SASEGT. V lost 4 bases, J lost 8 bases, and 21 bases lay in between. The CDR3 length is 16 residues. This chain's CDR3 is CASSGETNRRGDEQFF. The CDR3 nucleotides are TGTGCCAGCAGTGGAGAGACTAACAGAAGAGGGGATGAGCAGTTCTTC.

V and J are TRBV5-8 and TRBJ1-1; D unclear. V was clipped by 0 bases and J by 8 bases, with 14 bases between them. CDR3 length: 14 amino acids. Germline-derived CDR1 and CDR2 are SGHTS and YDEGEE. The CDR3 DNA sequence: TGTGCCAGCAGCTTGGAGCCCTCCTGGCCCGAAGCTTTCTTT. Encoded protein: CASSLEPSWPEAFF.

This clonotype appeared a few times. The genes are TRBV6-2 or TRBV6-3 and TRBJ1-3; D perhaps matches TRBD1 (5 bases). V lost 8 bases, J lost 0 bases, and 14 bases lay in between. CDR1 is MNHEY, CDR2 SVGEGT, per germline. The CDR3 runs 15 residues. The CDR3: CASHVWGTSGNTIYF. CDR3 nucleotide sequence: TGTGCCAGCCACGTCTGGGGCACCTCTGGAAACACCATATATTTT.

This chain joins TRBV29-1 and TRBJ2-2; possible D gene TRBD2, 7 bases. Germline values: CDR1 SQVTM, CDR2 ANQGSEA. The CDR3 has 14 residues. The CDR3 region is CSGGAGVNTGELFF. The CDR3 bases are TGCAGTGGGGGGGCAGGGGTGAACACCGGGGAGCTGTTTTTT.

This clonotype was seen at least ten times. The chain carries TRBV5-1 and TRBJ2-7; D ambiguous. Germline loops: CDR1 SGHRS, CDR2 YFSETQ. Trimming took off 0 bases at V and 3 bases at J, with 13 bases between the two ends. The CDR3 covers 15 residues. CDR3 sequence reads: CASSLAPSQNYEQYF. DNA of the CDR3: TGCGCCAGCAGCTTGGCCCCAAGCCAAAACTACGAGCAGTACTTC.

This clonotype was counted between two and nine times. The chain's CDR3 is CASSQTADPYNEQFF. The CDR3 DNA follows: TGCGCCAGCAGCCAAACAGCGGACCCCTACAATGAGCAGTTCTTC. This chain connects TRBV5-1 to TRBJ2-1; D is possibly TRBD2 (5 bases). The CDR3 spans 15 residues. Trimming took off 4 bases at V and 2 bases at J, with 13 bases between the two ends. Germline V lookup: CDR1 SGHRS, CDR2 YFSETQ.

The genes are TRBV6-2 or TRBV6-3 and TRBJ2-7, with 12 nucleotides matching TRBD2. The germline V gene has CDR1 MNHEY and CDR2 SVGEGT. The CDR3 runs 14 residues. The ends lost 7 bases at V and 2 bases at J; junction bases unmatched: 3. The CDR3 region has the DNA TGTGCCAGCACCCGACTAGCGGGAGCCTACGAGCAGTACTTC. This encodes CASTRLAGAYEQYF.

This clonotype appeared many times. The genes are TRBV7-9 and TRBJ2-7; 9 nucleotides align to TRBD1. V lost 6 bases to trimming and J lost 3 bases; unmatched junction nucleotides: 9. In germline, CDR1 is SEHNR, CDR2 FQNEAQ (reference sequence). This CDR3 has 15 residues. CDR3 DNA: TGTGCCAGCAGTTATTACCGGGACAGGGTCTACGAGCAGTACTTC. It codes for CASSYYRDRVYEQYF.

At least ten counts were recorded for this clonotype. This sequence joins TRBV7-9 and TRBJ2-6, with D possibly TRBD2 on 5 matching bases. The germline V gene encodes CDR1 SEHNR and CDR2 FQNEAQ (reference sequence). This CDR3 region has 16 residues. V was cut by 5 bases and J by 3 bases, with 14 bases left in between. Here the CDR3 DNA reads TGTGCCAGCAGCCAATCCGGAGGTTTTGGGGCCAACGTCCTGACTTTC. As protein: CASSQSGGFGANVLTF.

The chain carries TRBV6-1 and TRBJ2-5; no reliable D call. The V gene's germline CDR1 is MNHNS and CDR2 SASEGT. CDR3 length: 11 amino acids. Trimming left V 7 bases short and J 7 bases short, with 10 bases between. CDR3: CASNLKGTQYF. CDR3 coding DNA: TGTGCCAGCAATTTGAAGGGGACCCAGTACTTC.

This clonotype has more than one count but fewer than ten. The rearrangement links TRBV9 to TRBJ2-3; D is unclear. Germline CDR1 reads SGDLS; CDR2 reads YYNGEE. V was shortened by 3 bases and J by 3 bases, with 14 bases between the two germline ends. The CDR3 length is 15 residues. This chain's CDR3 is CASSALGAFTDTQYF. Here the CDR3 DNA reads TGTGCCAGCAGCGCCTTGGGCGCTTTTACAGATACGCAGTATTTT.

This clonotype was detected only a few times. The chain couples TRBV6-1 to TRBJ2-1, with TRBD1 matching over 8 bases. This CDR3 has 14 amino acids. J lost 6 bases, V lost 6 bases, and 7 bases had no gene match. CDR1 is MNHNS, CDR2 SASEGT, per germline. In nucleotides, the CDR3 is TGTGCCAGCAGATGGGGACAGGCTTTCAATGAGCAGTTCTTC. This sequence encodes CASRWGQAFNEQFF.

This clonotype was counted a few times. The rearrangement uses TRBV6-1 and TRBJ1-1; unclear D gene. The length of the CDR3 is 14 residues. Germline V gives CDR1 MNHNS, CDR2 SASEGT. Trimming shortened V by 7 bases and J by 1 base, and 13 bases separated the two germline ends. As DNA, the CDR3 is TGTGCCAGCAATTGGCAGGCGGGGAACACTGAAGCTTTCTTT. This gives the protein CASNWQAGNTEAFF.